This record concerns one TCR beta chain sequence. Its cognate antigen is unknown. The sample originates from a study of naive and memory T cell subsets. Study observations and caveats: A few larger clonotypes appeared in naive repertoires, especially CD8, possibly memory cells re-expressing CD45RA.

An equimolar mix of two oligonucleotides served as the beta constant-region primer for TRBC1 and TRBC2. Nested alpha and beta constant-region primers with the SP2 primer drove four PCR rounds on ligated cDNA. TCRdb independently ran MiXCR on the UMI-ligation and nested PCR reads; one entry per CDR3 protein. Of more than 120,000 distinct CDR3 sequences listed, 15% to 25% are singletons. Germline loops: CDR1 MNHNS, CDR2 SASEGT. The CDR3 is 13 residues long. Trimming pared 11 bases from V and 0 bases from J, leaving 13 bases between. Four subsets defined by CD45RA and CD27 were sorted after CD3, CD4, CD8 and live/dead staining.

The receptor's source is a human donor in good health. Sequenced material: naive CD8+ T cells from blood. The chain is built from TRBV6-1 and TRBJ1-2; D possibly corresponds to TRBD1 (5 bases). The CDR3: CAGAWGSNYGYTF. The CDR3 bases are TGTGCCGGAGCATGGGGGTCTAACTATGGCTACACCTTC.